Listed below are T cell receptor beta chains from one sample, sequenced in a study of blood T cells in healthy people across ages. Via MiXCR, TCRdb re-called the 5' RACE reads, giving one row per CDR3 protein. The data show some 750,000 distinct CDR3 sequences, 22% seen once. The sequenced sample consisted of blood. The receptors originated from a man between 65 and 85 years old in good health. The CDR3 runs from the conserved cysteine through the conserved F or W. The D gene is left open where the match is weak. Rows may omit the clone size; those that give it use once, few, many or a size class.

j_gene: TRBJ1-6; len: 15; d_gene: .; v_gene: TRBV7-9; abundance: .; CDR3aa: CASSLGHVNNSPLHF; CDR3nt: TGTGCCAGCAGCTTAGGGCACGTAAATAATTCACCCCTCCACTTT
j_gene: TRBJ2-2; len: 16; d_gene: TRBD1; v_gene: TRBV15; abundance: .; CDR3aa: CATSGSRDRTLGELFF; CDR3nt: TGTGCCACCAGCGGGTCACGGGACAGGACTCTCGGGGAGCTGTTTTTT
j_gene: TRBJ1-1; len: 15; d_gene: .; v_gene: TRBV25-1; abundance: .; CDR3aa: CASSDTGLWDTEAFF; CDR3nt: TGTGCCAGCAGTGATACAGGGCTTTGGGACACTGAAGCTTTCTTT
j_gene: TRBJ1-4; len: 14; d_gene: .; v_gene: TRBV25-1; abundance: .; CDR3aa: CASSDPATNEKLFF; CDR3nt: TGTGCCAGCAGTGATCCAGCAACTAATGAAAAACTGTTTTTT
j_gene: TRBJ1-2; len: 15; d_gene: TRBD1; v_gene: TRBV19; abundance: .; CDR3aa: CASSIDGTALYGYTF; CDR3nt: TGTGCCAGTAGTATAGATGGGACAGCCCTCTATGGCTACACCTTC
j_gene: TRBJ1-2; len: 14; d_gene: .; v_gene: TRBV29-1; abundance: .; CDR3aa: CSVEREDSLYGYTF; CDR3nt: TGCAGCGTTGAAAGGGAGGACAGCCTCTATGGCTACACCTTC
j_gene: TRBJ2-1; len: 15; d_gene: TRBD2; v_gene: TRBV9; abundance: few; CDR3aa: CASSAIGTNYNEQFF; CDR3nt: TGTGCCAGCAGCGCGATAGGGACTAACTACAATGAGCAGTTCTTC
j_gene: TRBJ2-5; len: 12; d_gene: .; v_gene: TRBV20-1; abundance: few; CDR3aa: CSAGGLQEAQYF; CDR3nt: TGCAGTGCTGGGGGACTCCAAGAGGCCCAGTACTTC
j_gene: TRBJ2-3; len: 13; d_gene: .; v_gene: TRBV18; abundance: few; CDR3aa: CASSPPSANTQYF; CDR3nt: TGTGCCAGCTCACCACCGTCAGCGAATACGCAGTATTTT
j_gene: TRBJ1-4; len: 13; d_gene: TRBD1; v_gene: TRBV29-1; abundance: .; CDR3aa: CSVVDRGGEKLFF; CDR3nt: TGCAGCGTTGTAGACAGGGGGGGTGAAAAACTGTTTTTT
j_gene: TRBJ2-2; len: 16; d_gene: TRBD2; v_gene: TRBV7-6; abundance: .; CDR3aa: CASSLVGSGTTGELFF; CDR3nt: TGTGCCAGCAGCTTAGTGGGTAGCGGGACCACCGGGGAGCTGTTTTTT
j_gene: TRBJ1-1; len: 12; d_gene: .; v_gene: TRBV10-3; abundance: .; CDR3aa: CAISEARAEAFF; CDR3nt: TGTGCCATCAGTGAGGCCAGGGCTGAAGCTTTCTTT
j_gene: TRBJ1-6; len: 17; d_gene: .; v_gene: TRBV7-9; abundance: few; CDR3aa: CASSLGGTGGEHSPLHF; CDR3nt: TGTGCCAGCAGCTTAGGGGGTACCGGGGGCGAACATTCACCCCTCCACTTT
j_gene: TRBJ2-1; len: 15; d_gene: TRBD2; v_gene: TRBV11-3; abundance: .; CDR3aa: CASSFASGFYNEQFF; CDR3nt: TGTGCCAGCAGCTTTGCTAGCGGATTCTACAATGAGCAGTTCTTC
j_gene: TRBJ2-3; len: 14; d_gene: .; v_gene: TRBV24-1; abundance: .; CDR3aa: CATSDLVRSDTQYF; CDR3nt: TGTGCCACCAGTGATTTGGTGAGATCAGATACGCAGTATTTT
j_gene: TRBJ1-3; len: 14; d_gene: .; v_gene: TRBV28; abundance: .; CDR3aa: CASSIRWGGNTIYF; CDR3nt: TGTGCCAGCAGCATCCGTTGGGGGGGAAACACCATATATTTT
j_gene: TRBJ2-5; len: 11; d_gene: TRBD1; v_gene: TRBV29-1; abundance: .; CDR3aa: CSTLQGSKQYF; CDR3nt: TGCAGCACACTACAGGGGAGTAAGCAGTACTTC
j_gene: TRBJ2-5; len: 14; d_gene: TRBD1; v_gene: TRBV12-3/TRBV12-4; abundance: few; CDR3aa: CASSSGQGRETQYF; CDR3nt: TGTGCCAGCAGTTCCGGACAGGGTAGAGAGACCCAGTACTTC
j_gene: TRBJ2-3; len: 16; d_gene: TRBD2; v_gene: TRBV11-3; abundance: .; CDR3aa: CASSPQREWGLGTQYF; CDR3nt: TGTGCCAGCAGCCCGCAGCGGGAGTGGGGGCTAGGTACGCAGTATTTT
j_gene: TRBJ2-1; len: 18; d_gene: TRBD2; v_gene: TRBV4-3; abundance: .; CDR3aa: CASSQGLAGGLGYNEQFF; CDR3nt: TGCGCCAGCAGCCAAGGACTAGCGGGAGGGCTAGGATACAATGAGCAGTTCTTC
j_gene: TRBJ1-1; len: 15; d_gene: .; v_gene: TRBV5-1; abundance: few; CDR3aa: CASSTDGQRNTEAFF; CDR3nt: TGCGCCAGCAGCACTGACGGACAGCGAAACACTGAAGCTTTCTTT
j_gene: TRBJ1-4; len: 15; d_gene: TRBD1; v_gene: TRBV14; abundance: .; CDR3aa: CASSQNRGRQEKLFF; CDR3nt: TGTGCCAGCAGCCAAAACAGGGGGAGGCAGGAAAAACTGTTTTTT
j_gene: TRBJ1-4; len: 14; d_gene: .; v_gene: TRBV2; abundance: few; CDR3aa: CASSRFAVGEKLFF; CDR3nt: TGTGCCAGCAGTCGGTTCGCGGTTGGTGAAAAACTGTTTTTT
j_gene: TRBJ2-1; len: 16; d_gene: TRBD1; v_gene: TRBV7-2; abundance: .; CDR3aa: CASSLFPGQGVNEQFF; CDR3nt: TGTGCCAGCAGCTTATTCCCGGGACAGGGGGTCAATGAGCAGTTCTTC
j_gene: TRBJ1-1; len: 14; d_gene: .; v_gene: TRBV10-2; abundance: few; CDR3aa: CASSESPGYTEAFF; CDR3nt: TGCGCCAGCAGTGAGTCACCGGGGTACACTGAAGCTTTCTTT
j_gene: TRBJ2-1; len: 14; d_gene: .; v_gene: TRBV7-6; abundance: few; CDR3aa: CASSLEYGSYEQFF; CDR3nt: TGTGCCAGCAGCTTAGAGTATGGGAGCTACGAGCAGTTCTTC
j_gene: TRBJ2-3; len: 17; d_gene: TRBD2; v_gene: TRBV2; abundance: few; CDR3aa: CASSEARTSGLTDTQYF; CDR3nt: TGTGCCAGCAGTGAAGCACGGACTAGCGGACTCACAGATACGCAGTATTTT
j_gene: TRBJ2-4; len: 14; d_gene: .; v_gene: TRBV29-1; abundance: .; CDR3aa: CSGRGAGTRNIQYF; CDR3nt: TGCAGCGGGAGGGGGGCAGGGACGAGGAACATTCAGTACTTC
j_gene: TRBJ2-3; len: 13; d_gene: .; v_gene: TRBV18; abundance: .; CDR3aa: CASSQGVSDTQYF; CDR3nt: TGTGCCAGCTCACAGGGGGTTTCAGATACGCAGTATTTT
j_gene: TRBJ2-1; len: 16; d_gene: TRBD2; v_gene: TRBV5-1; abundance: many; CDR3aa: CASSGPSGRSGNEQFF; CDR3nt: TGCGCCAGCAGCGGACCTAGCGGGAGGTCTGGGAATGAGCAGTTCTTC
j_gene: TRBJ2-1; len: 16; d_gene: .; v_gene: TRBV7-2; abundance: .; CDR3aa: CASSLATFNSYNEQFF; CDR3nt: TGTGCCAGCAGCTTAGCGACATTTAACTCCTACAATGAGCAGTTCTTC
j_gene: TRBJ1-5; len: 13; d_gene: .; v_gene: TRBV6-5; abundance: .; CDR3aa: CASSYSLLQPQHF; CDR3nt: TGTGCCAGCAGTTACTCGTTGCTTCAGCCCCAGCATTTT
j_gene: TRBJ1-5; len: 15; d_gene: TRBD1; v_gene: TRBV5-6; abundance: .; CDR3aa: CASSLAQGGHQPQHF; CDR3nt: TGTGCCAGCAGCTTGGCACAGGGGGGCCATCAGCCCCAGCATTTT
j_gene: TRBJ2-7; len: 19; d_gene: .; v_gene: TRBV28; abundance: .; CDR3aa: CASSSPEFASGFNSYEQYF; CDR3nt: TGTGCCAGCAGTTCCCCAGAATTTGCCAGCGGCTTTAATTCCTACGAGCAGTACTTC
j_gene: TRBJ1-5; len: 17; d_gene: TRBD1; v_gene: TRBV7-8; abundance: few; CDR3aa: CASSFTPGQGYNQPQHF; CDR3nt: TGTGCCAGCAGCTTTACCCCGGGACAGGGTTACAATCAGCCCCAGCATTTT
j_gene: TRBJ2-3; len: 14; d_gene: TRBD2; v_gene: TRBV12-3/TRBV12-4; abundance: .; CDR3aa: CASRPPTGTSFRYF; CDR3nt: TGTGCCAGCAGGCCCCCTACCGGGACTAGCTTTCGGTATTTT
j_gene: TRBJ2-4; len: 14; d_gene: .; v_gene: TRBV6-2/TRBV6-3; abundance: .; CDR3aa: CASDWGPAKNIQSF; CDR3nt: TGTGCCAGCGATTGGGGCCCAGCCAAAAACATTCAGTCCTTC